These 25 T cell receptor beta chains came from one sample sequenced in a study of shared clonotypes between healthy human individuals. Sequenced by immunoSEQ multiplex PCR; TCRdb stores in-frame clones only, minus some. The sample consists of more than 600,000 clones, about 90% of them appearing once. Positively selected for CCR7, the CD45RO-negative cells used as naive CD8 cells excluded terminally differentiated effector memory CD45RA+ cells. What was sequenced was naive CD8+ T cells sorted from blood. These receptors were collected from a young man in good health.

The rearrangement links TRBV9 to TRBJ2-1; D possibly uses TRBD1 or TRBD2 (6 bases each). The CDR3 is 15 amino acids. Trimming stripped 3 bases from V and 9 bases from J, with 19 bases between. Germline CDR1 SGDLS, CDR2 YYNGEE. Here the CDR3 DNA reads TGTGCCAGCAGCGCGGGACACGGGAGTAGTGGTGAGCAGTTCTTC. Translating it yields CASSAGHGSSGEQFF.

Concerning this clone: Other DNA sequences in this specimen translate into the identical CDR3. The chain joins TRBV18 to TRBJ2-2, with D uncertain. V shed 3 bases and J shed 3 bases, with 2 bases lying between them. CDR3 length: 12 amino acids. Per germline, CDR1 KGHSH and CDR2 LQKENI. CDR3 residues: CASSPYTGELFF. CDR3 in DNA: TGTGCCAGCTCACCTTACACCGGGGAGCTGTTTTTT.

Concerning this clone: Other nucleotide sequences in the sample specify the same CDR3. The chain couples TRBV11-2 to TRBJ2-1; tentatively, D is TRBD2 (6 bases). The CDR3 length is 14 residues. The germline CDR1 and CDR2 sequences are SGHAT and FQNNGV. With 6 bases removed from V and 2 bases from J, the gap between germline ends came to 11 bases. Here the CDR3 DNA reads TGTGCCAGCAGTCTTAGCGGCCCCTACAATGAGCAGTTCTTC. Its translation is CASSLSGPYNEQFF.

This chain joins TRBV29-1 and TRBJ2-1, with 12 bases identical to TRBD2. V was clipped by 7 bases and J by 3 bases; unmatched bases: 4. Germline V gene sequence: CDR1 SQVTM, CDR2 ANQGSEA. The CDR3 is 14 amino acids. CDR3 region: CSGLTSGSYNEQFF. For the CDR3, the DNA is TGCAGCGGCTTGACTAGCGGGAGCTACAATGAGCAGTTCTTC.

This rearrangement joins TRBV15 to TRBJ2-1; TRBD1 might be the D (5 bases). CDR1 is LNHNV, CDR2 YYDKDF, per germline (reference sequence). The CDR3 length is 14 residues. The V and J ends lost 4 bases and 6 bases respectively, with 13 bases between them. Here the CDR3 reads CATSTGWGLNEQFF. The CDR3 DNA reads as TGTGCCACCAGCACCGGGTGGGGCCTCAATGAGCAGTTCTTC.

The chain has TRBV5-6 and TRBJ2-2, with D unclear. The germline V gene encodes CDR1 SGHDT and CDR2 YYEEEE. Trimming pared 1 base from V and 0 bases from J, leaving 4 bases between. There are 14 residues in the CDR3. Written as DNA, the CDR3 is TGTGCCAGCAGCTTGCACCCGAACACCGGGGAGCTGTTTTTT. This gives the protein CASSLHPNTGELFF.

DNA of the CDR3: TGTGCAAGTCGCTTACCCCTTGTAAGAGGGGGCAAGACAGATACGCAGTATTTT. Residues: CASRLPLVRGGKTDTQYF. This chain links TRBV12-2 with TRBJ2-3; the table assigns TRBD1, which was not confirmed against the DNA. TRBV12-2 is marked as a pseudogene. This CDR3 contains 18 residues.

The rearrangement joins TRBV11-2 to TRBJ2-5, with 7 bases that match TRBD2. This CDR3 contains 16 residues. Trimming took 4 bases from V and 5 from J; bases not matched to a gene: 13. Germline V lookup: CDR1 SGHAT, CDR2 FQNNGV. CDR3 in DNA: TGTGCCAGCAGCTCATCCCTAGCGGAAGTCTTGGAGACCCAGTACTTC. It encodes CASSSSLAEVLETQYF.

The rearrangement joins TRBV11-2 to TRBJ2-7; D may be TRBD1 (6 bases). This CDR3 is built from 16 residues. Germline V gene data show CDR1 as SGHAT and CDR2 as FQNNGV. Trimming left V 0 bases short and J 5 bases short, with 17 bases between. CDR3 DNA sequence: TGTGCCAGCAGCTTAGAGAAGTCCGGACAGCGCCACGAGCAGTACTTC. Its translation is CASSLEKSGQRHEQYF.

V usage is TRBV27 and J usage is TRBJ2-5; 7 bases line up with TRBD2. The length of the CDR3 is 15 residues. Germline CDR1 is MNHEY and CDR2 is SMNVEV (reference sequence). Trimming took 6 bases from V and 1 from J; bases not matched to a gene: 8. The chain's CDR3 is CASSPQRGIQETQYF. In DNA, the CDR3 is TGTGCCAGCAGCCCGCAGCGGGGAATCCAAGAGACCCAGTACTTC.

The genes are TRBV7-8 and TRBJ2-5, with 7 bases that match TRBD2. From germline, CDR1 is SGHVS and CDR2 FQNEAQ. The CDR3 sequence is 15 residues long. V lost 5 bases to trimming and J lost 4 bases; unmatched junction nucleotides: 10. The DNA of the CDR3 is TGTGCCAGCAGCGAAGAAGCGGGGAGGGGAGAGACCCAGTACTTC. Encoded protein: CASSEEAGRGETQYF.

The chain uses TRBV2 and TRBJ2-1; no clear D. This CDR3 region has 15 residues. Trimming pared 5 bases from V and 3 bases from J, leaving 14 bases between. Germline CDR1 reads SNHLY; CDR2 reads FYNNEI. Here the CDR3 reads CASSTRRVNYNEQFF. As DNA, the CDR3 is TGTGCCAGCAGTACCCGACGGGTGAACTACAATGAGCAGTTCTTC.

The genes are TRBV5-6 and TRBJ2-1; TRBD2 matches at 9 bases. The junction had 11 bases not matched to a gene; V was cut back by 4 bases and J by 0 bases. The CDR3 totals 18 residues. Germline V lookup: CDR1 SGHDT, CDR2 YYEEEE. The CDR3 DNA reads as TGTGCCAGCAGCGAAGGGCTAGCGGGGCTCAACTCCTACAATGAGCAGTTCTTC. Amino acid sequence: CASSEGLAGLNSYNEQFF.

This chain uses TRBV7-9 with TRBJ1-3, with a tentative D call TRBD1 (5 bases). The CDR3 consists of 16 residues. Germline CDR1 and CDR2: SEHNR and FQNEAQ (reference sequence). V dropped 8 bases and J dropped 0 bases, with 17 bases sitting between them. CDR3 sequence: CASRGIQGDSGNTIYF. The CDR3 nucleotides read TGTGCCAGCCGCGGTATCCAGGGAGACTCTGGAAACACCATATATTTT.

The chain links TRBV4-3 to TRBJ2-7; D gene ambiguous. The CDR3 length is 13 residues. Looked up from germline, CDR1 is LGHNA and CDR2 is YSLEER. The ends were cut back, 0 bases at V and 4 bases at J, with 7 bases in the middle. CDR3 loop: CASSQDNPYEQYF. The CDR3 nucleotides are TGCGCCAGCAGCCAAGATAACCCTTACGAGCAGTACTTC.

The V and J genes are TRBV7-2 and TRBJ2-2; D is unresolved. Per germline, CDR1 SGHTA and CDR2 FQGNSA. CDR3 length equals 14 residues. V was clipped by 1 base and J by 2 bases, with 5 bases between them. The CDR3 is CASSLGGNTGELFF. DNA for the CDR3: TGTGCCAGCAGCTTAGGAGGTAACACCGGGGAGCTGTTTTTT.

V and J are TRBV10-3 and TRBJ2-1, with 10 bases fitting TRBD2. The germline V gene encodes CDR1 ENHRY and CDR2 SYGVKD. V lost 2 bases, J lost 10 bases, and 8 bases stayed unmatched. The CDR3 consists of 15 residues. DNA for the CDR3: TGTGCCATCAGTGAGGGCCTAGCGGGAGTTGAGGAGCAGTTCTTC. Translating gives CAISEGLAGVEEQFF.

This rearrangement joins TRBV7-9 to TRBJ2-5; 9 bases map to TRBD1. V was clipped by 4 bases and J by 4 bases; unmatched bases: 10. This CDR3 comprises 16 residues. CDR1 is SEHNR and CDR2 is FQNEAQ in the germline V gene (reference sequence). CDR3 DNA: TGTGCCAGCAGCTCGTGGGGAACAGGGGGCCGAGAGACCCAGTACTTC. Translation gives CASSSWGTGGRETQYF.

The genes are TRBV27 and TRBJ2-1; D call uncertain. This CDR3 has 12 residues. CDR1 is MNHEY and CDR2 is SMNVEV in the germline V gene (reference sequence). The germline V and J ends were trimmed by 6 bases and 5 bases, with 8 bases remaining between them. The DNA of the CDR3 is TGTGCCAGCAGCGGGTCCAACAATGAGCAGTTCTTC. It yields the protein CASSGSNNEQFF.

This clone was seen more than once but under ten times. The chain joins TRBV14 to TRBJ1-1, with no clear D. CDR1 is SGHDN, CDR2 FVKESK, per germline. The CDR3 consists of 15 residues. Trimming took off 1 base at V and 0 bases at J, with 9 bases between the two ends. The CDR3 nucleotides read TGTGCCAGCAGCCAAGCGTCGGCCTTGAACACTGAAGCTTTCTTT. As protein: CASSQASALNTEAFF.

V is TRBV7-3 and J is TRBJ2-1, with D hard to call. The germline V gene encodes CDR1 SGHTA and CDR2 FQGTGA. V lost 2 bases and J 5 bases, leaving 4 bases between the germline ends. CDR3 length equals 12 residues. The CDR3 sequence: CASSLENNEQFF. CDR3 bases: TGTGCCAGCAGCTTAGAGAACAATGAGCAGTTCTTC.

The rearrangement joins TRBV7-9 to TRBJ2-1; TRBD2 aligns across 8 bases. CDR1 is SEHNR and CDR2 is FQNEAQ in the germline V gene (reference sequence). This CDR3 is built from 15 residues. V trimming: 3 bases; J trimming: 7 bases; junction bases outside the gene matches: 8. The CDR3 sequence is CASSFSGSGRNEQFF. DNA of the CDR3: TGTGCCAGCAGCTTCAGCGGGAGCGGTCGGAATGAGCAGTTCTTC.

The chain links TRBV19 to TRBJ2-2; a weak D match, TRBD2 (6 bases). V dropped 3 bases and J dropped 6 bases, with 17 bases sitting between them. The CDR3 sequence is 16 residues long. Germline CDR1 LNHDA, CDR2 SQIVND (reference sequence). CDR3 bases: TGTGCCAGTAGTATCCCCTGGACTACTACCGCCGGGGAGCTGTTTTTT. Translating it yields CASSIPWTTTAGELFF.

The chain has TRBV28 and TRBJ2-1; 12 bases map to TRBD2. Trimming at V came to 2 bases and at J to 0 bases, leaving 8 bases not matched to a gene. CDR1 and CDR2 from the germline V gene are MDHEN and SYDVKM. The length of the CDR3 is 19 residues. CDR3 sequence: CASSLGASGRARSYNEQFF. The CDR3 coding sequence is TGTGCCAGCAGTTTAGGTGCTAGCGGGAGGGCCCGCTCCTACAATGAGCAGTTCTTC. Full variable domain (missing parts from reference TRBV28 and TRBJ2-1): DVKVTQSSRYLVKRTGEKVFLECVQDMDHENMFWYRQDPGLGLRLIYFSYDVKMKEKGDIPEGYSVSREKKERFSLILESASTNQTSMYLCASSLGASGRARSYNEQFFGPGTRLTVL.

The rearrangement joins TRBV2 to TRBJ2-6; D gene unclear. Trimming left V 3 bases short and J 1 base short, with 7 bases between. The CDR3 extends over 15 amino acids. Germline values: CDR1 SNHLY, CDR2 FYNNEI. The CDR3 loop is CASSEQLSGANVLTF. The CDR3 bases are TGTGCCAGCAGTGAGCAGTTATCTGGGGCCAACGTCCTGACTTTC. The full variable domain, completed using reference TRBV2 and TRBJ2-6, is EPEVTQTPSHQVTQMGQEVILRCVPISNHLYFYWYRQILGQKVEFLVSFYNNEISEKSEIFDDQFSVERPDGSNFTLKIRSTKLEDSAMYFCASSEQLSGANVLTFGAGSRLTVL.